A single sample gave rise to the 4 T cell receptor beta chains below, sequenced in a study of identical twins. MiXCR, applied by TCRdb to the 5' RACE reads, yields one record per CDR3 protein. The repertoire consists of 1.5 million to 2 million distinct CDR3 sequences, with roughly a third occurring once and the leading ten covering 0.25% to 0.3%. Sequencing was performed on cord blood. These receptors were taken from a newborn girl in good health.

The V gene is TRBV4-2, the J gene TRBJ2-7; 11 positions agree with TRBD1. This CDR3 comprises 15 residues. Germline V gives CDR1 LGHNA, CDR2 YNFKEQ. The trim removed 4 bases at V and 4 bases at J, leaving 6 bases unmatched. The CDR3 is CASSRPGQGVYEQYF. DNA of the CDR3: TGTGCCAGCAGCCGACCGGGACAGGGGGTTTACGAGCAGTACTTC.

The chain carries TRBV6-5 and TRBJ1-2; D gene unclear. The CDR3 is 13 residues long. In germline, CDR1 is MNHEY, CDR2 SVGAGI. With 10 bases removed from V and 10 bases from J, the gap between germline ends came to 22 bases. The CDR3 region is CATTGVWSVDYTF. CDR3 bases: TGTGCCACCACGGGCGTCTGGAGTGTTGACTACACCTTC.

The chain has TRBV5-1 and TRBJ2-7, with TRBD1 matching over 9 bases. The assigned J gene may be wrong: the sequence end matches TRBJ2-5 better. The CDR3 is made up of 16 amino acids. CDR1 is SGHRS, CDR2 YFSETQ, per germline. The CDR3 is CASSWRTGDLRETQYF. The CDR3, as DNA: TGCGCCAGCAGCTGGAGGACAGGGGACCTCCGGGAGACCCAGTACTTC.

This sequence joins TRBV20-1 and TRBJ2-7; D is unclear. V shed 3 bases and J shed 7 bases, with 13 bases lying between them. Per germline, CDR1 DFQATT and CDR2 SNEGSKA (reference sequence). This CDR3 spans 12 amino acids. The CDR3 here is CSASGGYNEQYF. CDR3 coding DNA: TGCAGTGCTAGTGGCGGCTACAATGAGCAGTACTTC.